This TCR beta chain came from a study of blood T cell repertoires in COVID-19. Study-wide background: The origin of the acute and convalescent COVID-19 samples was the United States, Italy and Spain. Sources were T cells, B-cell-depleted T cells, or PBMCs; the material itself was cDNA or gDNA.

Source study methods: Cell counts per sample came from amplifying reference gene primers. Sequenced by immunoSEQ multiplex PCR; TCRdb stores in-frame clones only, minus some. The V and J calls and clone size are taken from that table; D and trimming were inferred from the DNA. The sample yields 200,000 to 250,000 clones, 88% seen once. Sequencing was carried out using peripheral blood. The source of this sequence is a man older than 75 with acute or convalescent COVID-19.

Written as DNA, the CDR3 is TGCGCCAGCAGCTTGACCCCGGGACTAGCTACAGATACGCAGTATTTT. This translates into CASSLTPGLATDTQYF. The rearrangement uses TRBV5-1 and TRBJ2-3, with 9 positions matching TRBD2. V lost 1 base, J lost 3 bases, and 6 bases stayed unmatched. Germline CDR1 is SGHRS and CDR2 is YFSETQ. This CDR3 has 16 residues.